The 2 T cell receptor beta chains below come from one sample, sequenced in a study of shared clonotypes between healthy human individuals. Generated by immunoSEQ multiplex PCR, the TCRdb table keeps only in-frame clones and is missing some. The data show around 1.9 million clones, more than 85% seen once. Selected positively for CCR7 and CD45RO-negative, naive CD8 cells excluded terminally differentiated effector memory CD45RA+ cells. Sequenced material: naive CD8+ T cells from PBMCs. The receptor source for this set is a man aged 18 to 30 in good health. Some clones in this sample may be carry-over from other donors' samples.

Comment on this clone: In the same sample, other DNA sequences code for this CDR3. V and J are TRBV5-1 and TRBJ2-2; possibly TRBD1 for D (6 bases). The CDR3 has 16 residues. The V and J ends lost 0 bases and 4 bases respectively, with 13 bases between them. CDR1 SGHRS and CDR2 YFSETQ come from the germline V gene. CDR3 DNA: TGCGCCAGCAGCTTGGCCGTGACAGGAGCCACCGGGGAGCTGTTTTTT. Its protein product is CASSLAVTGATGELFF. Variable domain in full (rest from reference TRBV5-1 and TRBJ2-2): KAGVTQTPRYLIKTRGQQVTLSCSPISGHRSVSWYQQTPGQGLQFLFEYFSETQRNKGNFPGRFSGRQFSNSRSEMNVSTLELGDSALYLCASSLAVTGATGELFFGEGSRLTVL.

The chain employs TRBV28 and TRBJ2-5, with TRBD2 as a possible D gene (6 bases). CDR1 is MDHEN and CDR2 is SYDVKM in the germline V gene. V was trimmed by 6 bases and J by 7 bases, leaving 21 bases between them. This CDR3 is built from 15 residues. The DNA of the CDR3 is TGTGCCAGCAGCACCCCGTCGGGAGTTGTGGGGACCCAGTACTTC. It specifies CASSTPSGVVGTQYF.